One sample yielded the 31 T cell receptor beta chains listed below, sequenced in a study of CD8+ T cells in alopecia areata. Extraction and reverse transcription of RNA yielded cDNA as the sequencing template. Sequenced by immunoSEQ multiplex PCR; TCRdb stores in-frame clones only, minus some. The data show around 190,000 clones, with 45% to 75% seen just once and about 0.69% held by the top ten. Treatment defined: oral pan-JAK inhibitor, 5-10 mg twice daily. The source material was CD4+ T cells sorted from blood, sampled at week 4, from a patient treated with tofacitinib. The receptor source for this set is a human donor with alopecia areata.

This clone was recorded a few times. The chain couples TRBV29-1 to TRBJ2-3; 8 nucleotides agree with TRBD2. Germline CDR1 and CDR2: SQVTM and ANQGSEA. This CDR3 region has 14 residues. V lost 6 bases and J lost 2; bases outside the gene matches: 7. CDR3 region: CSVSTSASTDTQYF. The CDR3 region has the DNA TGCAGCGTCTCGACTAGCGCCTCCACAGATACGCAGTATTTT.

The genes are TRBV11-2 and TRBJ2-3, with unresolved D. V lost 6 bases and J lost 1, with 8 bases in between. CDR1 and CDR2 (germline): SGHAT, FQNNGV. The CDR3 consists of 13 residues. CDR3 loop: CASRRIGTDTQYF. Here the CDR3 DNA reads TGTGCCAGCAGGAGAATAGGCACAGATACGCAGTATTTT.

V usage is TRBV29-1 and J usage is TRBJ1-4; TRBD1 matches 11 bases. Germline V lookup: CDR1 SQVTM, CDR2 ANQGSEA. The CDR3 is 13 residues long. The ends lost 5 bases at V and 7 bases at J; junction bases unmatched: 3. CDR3 in amino acids: CSVSGTGGEKLFF. The CDR3 DNA sequence: TGCAGCGTTTCCGGGACAGGGGGTGAAAAACTGTTTTTT.

This rearrangement joins TRBV28 to TRBJ1-1; no definite D call. CDR1 is MDHEN, CDR2 SYDVKM, per germline. The V end was cut by 8 bases, the J end by 1 base, with 14 bases between. This CDR3 region has 14 residues. This CDR3 is CASAPSPRNTEAFF. The CDR3 DNA is TGTGCCAGCGCTCCCTCCCCCCGGAACACTGAAGCTTTCTTT. The full variable domain, completed using reference TRBV28 and TRBJ1-1, is DVKVTQSSRYLVKRTGEKVFLECVQDMDHENMFWYRQDPGLGLRLIYFSYDVKMKEKGDIPEGYSVSREKKERFSLILESASTNQTSMYLCASAPSPRNTEAFFGQGTRLTVV.

The chain employs TRBV29-1 and TRBJ2-3; D is undetermined. CDR1 and CDR2 (germline): SQVTM, ANQGSEA. The ends were cut back, 2 bases at V and 2 bases at J, with 2 bases in the middle. The CDR3 totals 11 residues. The CDR3 DNA reads as TGCAGCGTTGAACCCACAGATACGCAGTATTTT. It specifies CSVEPTDTQYF.

This clone was found once. The chain uses TRBV15 and TRBJ1-1; D may be TRBD1 (6 bases). Looked up from germline, CDR1 is LNHNV and CDR2 is YYDKDF (reference sequence). This CDR3 comprises 14 residues. Trimming took off 5 bases at V and 1 base at J, with 11 bases between the two ends. In nucleotides, the CDR3 is TGTGCCACCAGCCCTCGGACAGCGAACACTGAAGCTTTCTTT. Protein product: CATSPRTANTEAFF.

The chain recombines TRBV27 with TRBJ2-7, with D possibly called TRBD1 or TRBD2 (5 bases each). The CDR3 has 13 residues. V gave up 6 bases and J gave up 4 bases, with 13 bases separating them. CDR1 is MNHEY, CDR2 SMNVEV, per germline (reference sequence). In nucleotides, the CDR3 is TGTGCCAGCAGCCCTTGGGGGACGTACGAGCAGTACTTC. It encodes CASSPWGTYEQYF.

J is TRBJ2-3 and V is TRBV29-1, with a tentative D call TRBD2 (5 bases). This CDR3 has 13 residues. Germline V gene data show CDR1 as SQVTM and CDR2 as ANQGSEA. Between the trimmed V and J ends, which lost 4 bases and 2 bases, there was a span of 10 bases. Written as DNA, the CDR3 is TGCAGCGTTGCCCAGCGGCTCACAGATACGCAGTATTTT. Translating it yields CSVAQRLTDTQYF.

The DNA of the CDR3 is TGTGCCAGCACCCACACCCAAGAGACCCAGTACTTC. Amino acid sequence: CASTHTQETQYF. The chain links TRBV7-9 to TRBJ2-5; D uncertain. The V and J ends lost 7 bases and 1 base respectively, with 7 bases between them. Germline V gene sequence: CDR1 SEHNR, CDR2 FQNEAQ (reference sequence). The CDR3 consists of 12 residues. Filled out from reference TRBV7-9 and TRBJ2-5, the complete variable domain reads DTGVSQNPRHKITKRGQNVTFRCDPISEHNRLYWYRQTLGQGPEFLTYFQNEAQLEKSRLLSDRFSAERPKGSFSTLEIQRTEQGDSAMYLCASTHTQETQYFGPGTRLLVL.

J is TRBJ1-1 and V is TRBV5-1, with D tentatively TRBD1 (5 bases). V lost 1 base and J 4 bases, leaving 11 bases between the germline ends. The CDR3 consists of 14 residues. In germline, CDR1 is SGHRS, CDR2 YFSETQ. The chain's CDR3 is CASSLRGGGTEAFF. The CDR3 nucleotides are TGCGCCAGCAGCTTGAGGGGCGGTGGCACTGAAGCTTTCTTT.

This clone was counted a single time. The chain combines TRBV25-1 with TRBJ1-3; no reliable D call. Germline values: CDR1 MGHDK, CDR2 SYGVNS. Trimming removed 9 bases from V and 2 bases from J, with 11 bases in between. The CDR3 covers 13 residues. The CDR3 spells CASVGRAGNTIYF. CDR3 DNA: TGTGCCAGTGTGGGAAGGGCTGGAAACACCATATATTTT.

The CDR3 DNA reads as TGTGCCAGCAGCCCTGGAGGGGAGACCCAGTACTTC. Its protein is CASSPGGETQYF. This chain links TRBV5-4 with TRBJ2-5; D perhaps matches TRBD2 (6 bases). This CDR3 is built from 12 residues. The V gene lost 4 bases and the J gene lost 5 bases, with 9 bases spanning the gap. Per germline, CDR1 SGHNT and CDR2 YYREEE (reference sequence).

The rearrangement uses TRBV5-6 and TRBJ1-2, with 8 positions matching TRBD1. Germline lookup yields CDR1 SGHDT and CDR2 YYEEEE. V trimming: 0 bases; J trimming: 7 bases; junction bases outside the gene matches: 5. This CDR3 spans 14 amino acids. The CDR3: CASSLAGGAGGYTF. DNA of the CDR3: TGTGCCAGCAGCTTGGCAGGGGGCGCCGGTGGCTACACCTTC.

This clone was seen only a few times. The chain uses TRBV5-5 and TRBJ1-1; no reliable D call. Germline CDR1 reads SGHKS; CDR2 reads YYEKEE (reference sequence). The CDR3 loop spans 13 amino acids. Trimming removed 2 bases at V and 2 bases at J, with 7 bases between. The CDR3 loop is CASSFPENTEAFF. Here the CDR3 DNA reads TGTGCCAGCAGCTTCCCAGAAAACACTGAAGCTTTCTTT.

The genes are TRBV5-1 and TRBJ2-3; D unresolved. In germline, CDR1 is SGHRS, CDR2 YFSETQ. This CDR3 is built from 16 residues. The V gene lost 7 bases and the J gene lost 3 bases, with 21 bases spanning the gap. The CDR3 DNA is TGCGCCAGCTCTATTCTGTTGGAAGGCACGACAGATACGCAGTATTTT. This encodes CASSILLEGTTDTQYF.

The chain employs TRBV29-1 and TRBJ2-1, with TRBD1 matching 7 bases. The J segment lost 7 bases and the V segment lost 4 bases, leaving 7 bases of the junction unmatched. This CDR3 has 13 amino acids. Germline CDR1 reads SQVTM; CDR2 reads ANQGSEA. The CDR3 sequence: CSVGLGGFNEQFF. The CDR3 DNA is TGCAGCGTTGGTTTAGGGGGCTTTAATGAGCAGTTCTTC.

The chain couples TRBV29-1 to TRBJ1-2, with no clear D. Trimming took 5 bases from V and 8 from J, leaving 15 bases between them. Germline CDR1 SQVTM, CDR2 ANQGSEA. The CDR3 runs to 12 residues. CDR3 sequence: CSVHPPGEGYTF. In DNA, the CDR3 is TGCAGCGTTCACCCACCGGGAGAGGGCTACACCTTC.

This clone was seen a handful of times. This same CDR3 is encoded by further DNA sequences in the sample. This sequence joins TRBV5-1 and TRBJ2-7, with D unresolved. V shed 0 bases and J shed 5 bases, with 3 bases lying between them. Germline CDR1 SGHRS, CDR2 YFSETQ. The CDR3 runs 11 residues. The CDR3 spells CASSLGDEQYF. The CDR3 DNA reads as TGCGCCAGCAGCTTGGGGGACGAGCAGTACTTC.

V is TRBV7-2 and J is TRBJ2-7; TRBD1 is a possible D gene (6 bases). Trimming removed 1 base from V and 6 bases from J, with 13 bases in between. Germline V gene lookup returns CDR1 SGHTA and CDR2 FQGNSA. The CDR3 covers 14 residues. The CDR3 DNA reads as TGTGCCAGCAGCTTAGACAGGGTCCCTCGCGAGCAGTACTTC. Residues: CASSLDRVPREQYF. Based on the CDR3 plus reference TRBV7-2 and TRBJ2-7, the full variable domain is GAGVSQSPSNKVTEKGKDVELRCDPISGHTALYWYRQSLGQGLEFLIYFQGNSAPDKSGLPSDRFSAERTGGSVSTLTIQRTQQEDSAVYLCASSLDRVPREQYFGPGTRLTVT.

This chain uses TRBV7-6 with TRBJ2-2, with D unclear. The ends were cut back, 3 bases at V and 1 base at J, with 6 bases in the middle. This CDR3 region has 14 residues. The germline V gene encodes CDR1 SGHVS and CDR2 FNYEAQ. For the CDR3, the DNA is TGTGCCAGCAGCTTGGCCGGGAACACCGGGGAGCTGTTTTTT. This translates into CASSLAGNTGELFF.

This clone was observed a handful of times. This chain links TRBV29-1 with TRBJ2-4; D call uncertain. V was pared by 6 bases and J by 0 bases, with 18 bases between. This CDR3 contains 16 residues. The germline V gene has CDR1 SQVTM and CDR2 ANQGSEA. In DNA form, the CDR3 reads TGCAGCGTAGCCCCGTCCCCGAAAATAGCCAAAAACATTCAGTACTTC. Translating it yields CSVAPSPKIAKNIQYF.

The V gene is TRBV25-1, the J gene TRBJ2-3; 9 bases agree with TRBD2. The V and J ends lost 3 bases and 4 bases, in that order; junction bases with no gene match: 5. The CDR3 has 15 residues. Germline V CDR1 and CDR2: MGHDK, SYGVNS. CDR3 DNA sequence: TGTGCCAGCAGTGACGGCGGGAGGGGCGCAGATACGCAGTATTTT. Encoded protein: CASSDGGRGADTQYF. The full variable domain, in which reference TRBV25-1 and TRBJ2-3 provide the parts outside the CDR3, is EADIYQTPRYLVIGTGKKITLECSQTMGHDKMYWYQQDPGMELHLIHYSYGVNSTEKGDLSSESTVSRIRTEHFPLTLESARPSHTSQYLCASSDGGRGADTQYFGPGTRLTVL.

This chain links TRBV7-3 with TRBJ2-6; a weak D match, TRBD1 (5 bases). This CDR3 is built from 15 residues. The germline gives CDR1 SGHTA, CDR2 FQGTGA. Trimming stripped 5 bases from V and 0 bases from J, with 8 bases between. The CDR3 region has the DNA TGTGCCAGCAGCGCGCAGGGCTCTGGGGCCAACGTCCTGACTTTC. This encodes CASSAQGSGANVLTF.

This clone was recorded a few times. J is TRBJ1-5 and V is TRBV19; the match to TRBD1 covers 9 bases. CDR3 size: 14 residues. Germline V gives CDR1 LNHDA, CDR2 SQIVND (reference sequence). V was pared by 6 bases and J by 7 bases, with 7 bases of the junction left unmatched. CDR3 sequence (DNA): TGTGCCAGTAGACTACAGGGGGCAGGGCAGCCCCAGCATTTT. This encodes CASRLQGAGQPQHF.

In its sample, this clone was seen a few times. CDR3 sequence (DNA): TGCAGCGTTCTGGGGAACACTGAAGCTTTCTTT. This translates into CSVLGNTEAFF. This chain links TRBV29-1 with TRBJ1-1; D remains unclear. V dropped 5 bases and J dropped 1 base, with 5 bases sitting between them. Germline loops: CDR1 SQVTM, CDR2 ANQGSEA. CDR3 size: 11 residues.

CDR3 DNA: TGCAGCGCGACCACTAGCGGTTCCTTCTCCGAGCAGTTCTTC. Amino acid sequence: CSATTSGSFSEQFF. The chain employs TRBV29-1 and TRBJ2-1, with 8 bases that match TRBD2. Losses at the gene ends were 7 bases for V and 10 bases for J; bases not matched to a gene: 15. Germline CDR1 is SQVTM and CDR2 is ANQGSEA. This CDR3 is built from 14 residues.

The chain uses TRBV9 and TRBJ1-5; D is ambiguous. V shed 2 bases and J shed 2 bases, with 8 bases lying between them. The CDR3 length is 14 residues. Germline V gene lookup returns CDR1 SGDLS and CDR2 YYNGEE. The CDR3 loop reads CASSVGLGNQPQHF. In DNA form, the CDR3 reads TGTGCCAGCAGCGTTGGGTTGGGCAATCAGCCCCAGCATTTT. Full variable domain (missing parts from reference TRBV9 and TRBJ1-5): DSGVTQTPKHLITATGQRVTLRCSPRSGDLSVYWYQQSLDQGLQFLIQYYNGEERAKGNILERFSAQQFPDLHSELNLSSLELGDSALYFCASSVGLGNQPQHFGDGTRLSIL.

The chain is built from TRBV30 and TRBJ2-3; 7 bases map to TRBD2. The V and J ends lost 8 bases and 4 bases, in that order; junction bases with no gene match: 12. This CDR3 is 14 amino acids long. Looked up from germline, CDR1 is GTSNPN and CDR2 is SVGIG (reference sequence). CDR3 nucleotides: TGTGCCGGATCCCCCGGGACTAACGCAGATACGCAGTATTTT. Translated: CAGSPGTNADTQYF. Based on the CDR3 plus reference TRBV30 and TRBJ2-3, the full variable domain is SQTIHQWPATLVQPVGSPLSLECTVEGTSNPNLYWYRQAAGRGLQLLFYSVGIGQISSEVPQNLSASRPQDRQFILSSKKLLLSDSGFYLCAGSPGTNADTQYFGPGTRLTVL.

CDR3 sequence: CAWRGGTEAFF. CDR3 nucleotides: TGTGCCTGGAGGGGGGGAACTGAAGCTTTCTTT. This chain links TRBV30 with TRBJ1-1; tentative D call: TRBD1 (5 bases). V was cut by 3 bases and J by 5 bases, with 7 bases left in between. The CDR3 has 11 amino acids. The V gene's germline CDR1 is GTSNPN and CDR2 SVGIG (reference sequence).

Regarding this clone: The junction departs from the called germline gene at one end, perhaps through a read error. The rearrangement uses TRBV5-1 and TRBJ1-1, with D perhaps matching TRBD1 (6 bases). Germline CDR1 SGHRS, CDR2 YFSETQ. This CDR3 is 12 amino acids long. CDR3 sequence reads: CASGGGGTEAFF. DNA of the CDR3: TGTGCCAGCGGGGGCGGGGGCACTGAAGCTTTCTTT.

This sequence joins TRBV2 and TRBJ2-5; D is ambiguous. Germline-derived CDR1 and CDR2 are SNHLY and FYNNEI. With 8 bases removed from V and 9 bases from J, the gap between germline ends came to 13 bases. CDR3 length equals 11 residues. The CDR3, as DNA: TGTGCCAGCCGTATAACGCCGTCCCAGTACTTC. This encodes CASRITPSQYF. Based on the CDR3 plus reference TRBV2 and TRBJ2-5, the full variable domain is EPEVTQTPSHQVTQMGQEVILRCVPISNHLYFYWYRQILGQKVEFLVSFYNNEISEKSEIFDDQFSVERPDGSNFTLKIRSTKLEDSAMYFCASRITPSQYFGPGTRLLVL.